Given below is one T cell receptor (beta chain) in context. Its antigen is not identified. This record belongs to a study of identical twins. Study-wide findings and caveats: These conclusions were based on statistical analysis (cross-sectional, not following the same donors).

The V segment lost 4 bases and the J segment 0 bases; nucleotides outside the gene matches: 9. CDR3 length: 17 amino acids. TCRdb independently ran MiXCR on the 5' RACE reads; one entry per CDR3 protein. The sample includes hundreds of thousands of distinct CDR3 sequences, roughly an eighth of them seen just once. In addition, the sample was reused for a study of yellow fever vaccine responses in identical twins.

The material sequenced was PBMCs. The sequence was obtained from a young woman in good health. The chain carries TRBV12-3 or TRBV12-4 and TRBJ2-1, with 7 bases matching TRBD2. The CDR3 spells CASSSAGEKSSYNEQFF. CDR3 sequence (DNA): TGTGCCAGCAGTTCCGCGGGGGAGAAGAGCTCCTACAATGAGCAGTTCTTC.